The rows below give T cell receptor beta chains drawn from one sample of a study of blood T cell repertoires in COVID-19. Method: immunoSEQ multiplex PCR; TCRdb's copy keeps in-frame clones and lacks some. The table has some 150,000 clones, approximately 81% seen once. Sequencing was done on a sample of peripheral blood. Every receptor here comes from a man in his forties with acute or convalescent COVID-19. CDR3s include the opening cysteine and the closing phenylalanine or tryptophan. D genes are given only for firm matches. A clone size is listed for some rows: how often the clone was seen (once, few, many), or a class if it is expanded.

abundance,d_gene,j_gene,v_gene,CDR3aa,CDR3nt
-,-,TRBJ1-1,TRBV6-5,CASSYVGVGTEAFF,TGTGCCAGCAGTTATGTGGGCGTGGGCACTGAAGCTTTCTTT
-,-,TRBJ1-1,TRBV19,CASSNQGVGRGGTEAFF,TGTGCCAGTAGTAACCAGGGTGTAGGGCGCGGTGGCACTGAAGCTTTCTTT
-,TRBD1,TRBJ1-2,TRBV6-5,CASSYPGQGSYGYTF,TGTGCCAGCAGTTACCCAGGACAGGGTAGCTATGGCTACACCTTC
-,-,TRBJ2-3,TRBV29-1,CSVEIGGRSTDTQYF,TGCAGCGTTGAGATTGGCGGGCGCAGCACAGATACGCAGTATTTT
-,TRBD1,TRBJ2-2,TRBV6-5,CASTDQGAVGELFF,TGTGCCAGCACCGACCAGGGGGCTGTCGGGGAGCTGTTTTTT
-,TRBD1,TRBJ1-4,TRBV29-1,CSVYYTGGANEKLFF,TGCAGCGTCTACTATACAGGGGGAGCTAATGAAAAACTGTTTTTT
few,-,TRBJ1-6,TRBV7-9,CASSPGGETSPLHF,TGTGCCAGCAGCCCCGGGGGGGAGACTTCACCCCTCCACTTT
-,-,TRBJ1-1,TRBV19,CASRPQGYNTEAFF,TGTGCCAGTAGACCTCAGGGCTATAACACTGAAGCTTTCTTT
once,TRBD1,TRBJ1-1,TRBV5-1,CASSWGQPNTEAFF,TGCGCCAGCAGCTGGGGACAGCCGAACACTGAAGCTTTCTTT
-,-,TRBJ1-6,TRBV19,CATRGGKNNSPLHF,TGTGCCACCAGAGGTGGAAAGAATAATTCACCCCTCCACTTT
-,-,TRBJ2-7,TRBV5-1,CASSLVGRLEEQYF,TGCGCCAGCAGCTTGGTTGGCCGTTTGGAGGAGCAGTACTTC
few,-,TRBJ1-1,TRBV6-2/TRBV6-3,CASSYEGENTEAFF,TGTGCCAGCAGTTACGAGGGGGAGAACACTGAAGCTTTCTTT
-,-,TRBJ1-1,TRBV4-1,CASSRTGGRTEAFF,TGCGCCAGCAGCCGTACGGGGGGACGGACTGAAGCTTTCTTT
-,-,TRBJ2-2,TRBV4-1,CASSQGRGQLPNWNTGELFF,TGCGCCAGCAGCCAAGGGAGGGGGCAGCTACCCAACTGGAACACCGGGGAGCTGTTTTTT
-,-,TRBJ1-1,TRBV25-1,CASSVKFRGNTEAFF,TGTGCCAGCAGTGTAAAGTTCAGGGGGAACACTGAAGCTTTCTTT
-,TRBD1,TRBJ2-7,TRBV5-1,CASSLDRVDYEQYF,TGCGCCAGCAGCTTAGACAGGGTCGACTACGAGCAGTACTTC
-,-,TRBJ2-3,TRBV27,CATRGAGTDTQYF,TGTGCCACCCGTGGGGCGGGCACAGATACGCAGTATTTT
-,-,TRBJ1-2,TRBV5-6,CASRFRDTPNYGYTF,TGTGCCAGCAGGTTCCGGGACACCCCTAACTATGGCTACACCTTC
-,TRBD1,TRBJ1-2,TRBV6-5,CASRPPGQGGYGYTF,TGTGCCAGCAGACCCCCGGGACAGGGCGGGTATGGCTACACCTTC
few,TRBD2,TRBJ2-5,TRBV7-7,CASSSGGSSGQETQYF,TGTGCCAGCAGCTCGGGGGGCTCTAGCGGGCAAGAGACCCAGTACTTC
-,TRBD1,TRBJ1-1,TRBV7-8,CASSLGQGILEAFF,TGTGCCAGCAGCTTGGGACAGGGAATCCTTGAAGCTTTCTTT
medium-sized,TRBD1,TRBJ2-3,TRBV6-4,CASSATGASDTQYF,TGTGCCAGCAGTGCGACAGGGGCCTCCGATACGCAGTATTTT
once,-,TRBJ2-3,TRBV2,CASSEIGAADTQYF,TGTGCCAGCAGTGAAATAGGGGCCGCAGATACGCAGTATTTT
-,TRBD2,TRBJ2-1,TRBV30,CAWSRGGTSVAEQFF,TGTGCCTGGAGTAGGGGAGGGACTAGCGTCGCTGAGCAGTTCTTC
-,-,TRBJ1-3,TRBV3-1/TRBV3-2,CASSQGRLTGNTIYF,TGTGCCAGCAGCCAAGGTCGGTTAACGGGAAACACCATATATTTT
-,-,TRBJ1-5,TRBV9,CASSVPGVVGNQPQHF,TGTGCCAGCAGCGTTCCAGGGGTGGTAGGCAATCAGCCCCAGCATTTT
few,-,TRBJ2-1,TRBV9,CASSVATVTEQFF,TGTGCCAGCAGCGTAGCTACGGTAACGGAGCAGTTCTTC
once,-,TRBJ1-2,TRBV19,CASSWTDYGYTF,TGTGCCAGTAGTTGGACAGACTATGGCTACACCTTC
-,-,TRBJ1-1,TRBV9,CASSVAQNTEAFF,TGTGCCAGCAGCGTAGCACAAAACACTGAAGCTTTCTTT
-,-,TRBJ2-1,TRBV2,CASTPLFNEQFF,TGTGCCAGCACTCCGTTATTCAATGAGCAGTTCTTC
once,-,TRBJ1-6,TRBV6-1,CASSEGGNNSPLHF,TGTGCCAGCAGTGAAGGCGGGAACAATTCACCCCTCCACTTT
-,-,TRBJ1-4,TRBV24-1,CATSVEGSAGLTNEKLFF,TGTGCCACCAGTGTCGAAGGCTCAGCGGGGTTGACTAATGAAAAACTGTTTTTT
-,-,TRBJ1-6,TRBV5-1,CASSLGQGGSPLHF,TGCGCCAGCAGCTTGGGCCAGGGCGGTTCACCCCTCCACTTT
-,TRBD1,TRBJ2-2,TRBV5-4,CASSLRGQGLSGELFF,TGTGCCAGCAGCTTGCGGGGACAGGGTTTATCCGGGGAGCTGTTTTTT
-,-,TRBJ1-2,TRBV6-5,CASSRTGDGYTF,TGTGCCAGCAGTAGGACGGGAGATGGCTACACCTTC
-,-,TRBJ2-1,TRBV18,CASSPGAGYNEQFF,TGTGCCAGCTCCCCCGGCGCGGGTTACAATGAGCAGTTCTTC
-,-,TRBJ1-2,TRBV6-6,CASSRADSEGYTF,TGTGCCAGCAGTCGTGCGGACAGCGAGGGCTACACCTTC
-,TRBD1,TRBJ2-7,TRBV2,CASRGSDRAGVGYEQYF,TGTGCCAGCAGGGGGTCGGACAGGGCCGGGGTAGGCTACGAGCAGTACTTC
-,-,TRBJ1-2,TRBV19,CASGYGYTF,TGTGCCAGCGGCTATGGCTACACCTTC
-,-,TRBJ1-2,TRBV9,CASSPGEYGYTF,TGTGCCAGCAGCCCGGGAGAGTATGGCTACACCTTC
-,-,TRBJ1-5,TRBV19,CASIPVEGSNQPQHF,TGTGCCAGTATCCCGGTGGAGGGGAGCAATCAGCCCCAGCATTTT
-,TRBD1,TRBJ2-3,TRBV18,CASSPFGTGGTDTQYF,TGTGCCAGCTCACCATTTGGGACAGGCGGCACAGATACGCAGTATTTT
-,TRBD1,TRBJ2-5,TRBV2,CASSRTGGSGETQYF,TGTGCCAGCAGTCGGACAGGGGGCAGCGGGGAGACCCAGTACTTC
-,-,TRBJ2-1,TRBV29-1,CSVGRSGGWGEQFF,TGCAGCGTTGGCCGATCTGGGGGCTGGGGTGAGCAGTTCTTC
-,-,TRBJ2-2,TRBV4-1,CASSLGGQGGNTGELFF,TGCGCCAGCAGCCTAGGGGGCCAGGGGGGTAACACCGGGGAGCTGTTTTTT
few,-,TRBJ1-3,TRBV15,CATSRKLVTETTGNTIYF,TGTGCCACCAGCAGAAAACTGGTGACAGAAACCACTGGAAACACCATATATTTT
once,TRBD1,TRBJ1-2,TRBV28,CASSPGDSYGYTF,TGTGCCAGCAGCCCCGGGGACAGCTATGGCTACACCTTC
-,-,TRBJ2-1,TRBV5-1,CASSLVGAADNEQFF,TGCGCCAGCAGCTTGGTGGGGGCCGCAGACAATGAGCAGTTCTTC